A selection of T cell receptor beta chains follows, all from one sample in a study of vaccination and CD4 T cells after COVID-19. TCRdb reprocessed the PCR reads with MiXCR, giving one entry per CDR3 protein. This table holds around 5,200 distinct CDR3 sequences, around two fifths found once. No antigens are known for them. Sequencing input: CD4+ T cells from blood, cultured in vitro. These receptors were obtained from a human donor who had recovered from COVID-19. CDR3s include the opening cysteine and the closing phenylalanine or tryptophan. A D gene is named only where the DNA matches it firmly. For some rows the clone size is stated as once, few or many, or as a class when expanded; others skip it.

d_gene	v_gene	abundance	j_gene	CDR3nt	CDR3aa
TRBD1	TRBV20-1	few	TRBJ1-2	TGCAGTGCTAGTAAAACAGGGGACTATGGCTACACCTTC	CSASKTGDYGYTF
TRBD1	TRBV20-1	few	TRBJ1-2	TGCAGTGCTCCTCTACGGACAGGGAATATCGGTGGCTACACCTTC	CSAPLRTGNIGGYTF
TRBD1	TRBV20-1	-	TRBJ1-1	TGCAGTGCTAGAGCCGGGACAGTTACGATTGAAGCTTTCTTT	CSARAGTVTIEAFF
TRBD2	TRBV20-1	-	TRBJ2-7	TGCAGTGCTCCGAAGCGGGGGACCTACGAGCAGTACTTC	CSAPKRGTYEQYF
TRBD1	TRBV7-9	-	TRBJ1-2	TGTGCCAGCAGCCGGACAGGGGGAGGCTACACCTTC	CASSRTGGGYTF
-	TRBV20-1	-	TRBJ1-2	TGCAGCGCTAGACTTCCAGGGCATAACTATGGCTACACCTTC	CSARLPGHNYGYTF
-	TRBV27	few	TRBJ1-5	TGTGCCAGCAGTTCGGGGGGTAGCAATCAGCCCCAGCATTTT	CASSSGGSNQPQHF
TRBD1	TRBV20-1	-	TRBJ2-7	TGCAGTGCTAGAGATTGGGACAGGGGATCCTACGAGCAGTACTTC	CSARDWDRGSYEQYF
-	TRBV20-1	-	TRBJ1-5	TGCAGTGCGGCGCAGGGGCCGGAGCCCCAGCATTTT	CSAAQGPEPQHF
-	TRBV7-3	-	TRBJ2-7	TGTGCCAGCAGCACCGGACCCGCCTACGAGCAGTACTTC	CASSTGPAYEQYF
-	TRBV20-1	-	TRBJ2-1	TGCAGTGCTCCTCTCGCCGAAGTCGGTGAGCAGTTCTTC	CSAPLAEVGEQFF
-	TRBV7-8	once	TRBJ2-7	TGTGCCAGCAGCTTATGGACTGCCTCCTACGAGCAGTACTTC	CASSLWTASYEQYF
-	TRBV20-1	few	TRBJ1-2	TGCAGTGCTAGAGATCCGATCCCTGACGAGGACACCTTC	CSARDPIPDEDTF
-	TRBV20-1	medium-sized	TRBJ2-5	TGCAGTGCCCCAGGGACGGGCCAAGAGACCCAGTACTTC	CSAPGTGQETQYF
TRBD1	TRBV15	medium-sized	TRBJ1-2	TGTGCCACCAGTGGGTGGACAGGGAACTATGGCTACACCTTC	CATSGWTGNYGYTF
TRBD1	TRBV20-1	once	TRBJ2-1	TGCAGTGCAGGGGGCAGCGGTTTCAATGAGCAGTTCTTC	CSAGGSGFNEQFF
-	TRBV10-3	-	TRBJ1-2	TGTGCCATCAGTGAGTCAGGGTACGGCTACACCTTC	CAISESGYGYTF
-	TRBV20-1	few	TRBJ2-7	TGCAGTGCCCCTAAGTGGAGTAGGGGTTACGAGCAGTACTTC	CSAPKWSRGYEQYF
-	TRBV20-1	few	TRBJ2-3	TGCAGTGCTACCAGGGGCCCCGATACGCAGTATTTT	CSATRGPDTQYF
TRBD2	TRBV7-3	-	TRBJ2-7	TGTGCCAGCAGCTTGCAGCCAGCGGGAGGACCCTACGAGCAGTACTTC	CASSLQPAGGPYEQYF
TRBD1	TRBV7-2	-	TRBJ2-5	TGTGCCAGCAGCGAACAGGGGGCTATTTCAGAGACCCAGTACTTC	CASSEQGAISETQYF
TRBD2	TRBV20-1	-	TRBJ2-7	TGCAGTGCCACCCATAGCGGGGGGGCAAGGAACGAGCAGTACTTC	CSATHSGGARNEQYF
TRBD1	TRBV6-4	-	TRBJ1-5	TGTGCCAGCAGTGACCCCTATTCAGGGGGGGGCAATCAGCCCCAGCATTTT	CASSDPYSGGGNQPQHF
-	TRBV7-2	-	TRBJ1-5	TGTGCCAGCAGCTTGAGGGGCCAGCCCCAGCATTTT	CASSLRGQPQHF
-	TRBV7-9	-	TRBJ2-1	TGTGCCAGCAGCCGGAGTGACAATGAGCAGTTCTTC	CASSRSDNEQFF
-	TRBV20-1	few	TRBJ2-1	TGCAGTGCTATCATGGCTGACAATGAGCAGTTCTTC	CSAIMADNEQFF
TRBD1	TRBV24-1	-	TRBJ1-1	TGTGCCACCAGTGATGCGGGACAGCTTGAAGCTTTCTTT	CATSDAGQLEAFF
-	TRBV7-3	-	TRBJ2-5	TGTGCCAGCAGCCTCAGCTCCGGGGGGACCCAGTACTTC	CASSLSSGGTQYF
-	TRBV5-4	-	TRBJ2-7	TGTGCCAGCAGCGTCGACCCTTCCTACGAGCAGTACTTC	CASSVDPSYEQYF
-	TRBV20-1	-	TRBJ1-2	TGCAGTGCTAGCCTACCGGGACTTCCCTCTATAGGCACCTTC	CSASLPGLPSIGTF
-	TRBV11-3	-	TRBJ2-5	TGTGCCAGCAGCTTTAGCACCGAGGTTGAGACCCAGTACTTC	CASSFSTEVETQYF
-	TRBV7-2	-	TRBJ2-7	TGTGCCAGCAGCCCTTCACAGCCCCCCTACGAGCAGTACTTC	CASSPSQPPYEQYF